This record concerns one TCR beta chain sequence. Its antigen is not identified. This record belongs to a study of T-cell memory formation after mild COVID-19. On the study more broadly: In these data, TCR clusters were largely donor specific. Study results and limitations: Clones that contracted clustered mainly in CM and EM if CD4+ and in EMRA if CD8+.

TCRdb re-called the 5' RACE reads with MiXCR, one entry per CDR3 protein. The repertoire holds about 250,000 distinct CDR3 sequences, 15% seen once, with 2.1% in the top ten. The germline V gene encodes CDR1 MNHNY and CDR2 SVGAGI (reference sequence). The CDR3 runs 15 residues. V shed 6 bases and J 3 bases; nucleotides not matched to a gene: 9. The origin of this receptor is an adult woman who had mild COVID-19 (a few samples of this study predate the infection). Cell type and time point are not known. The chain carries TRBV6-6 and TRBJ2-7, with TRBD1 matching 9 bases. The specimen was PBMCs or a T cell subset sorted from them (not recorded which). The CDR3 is CASSLGGDRVYEQYF. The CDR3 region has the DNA TGTGCCAGCAGCTTAGGGGGGGACAGGGTCTACGAGCAGTACTTC.